The clone carrying this TCR beta chain was picked up one time. This CDR3 has 13 residues. Germline V gene sequence: CDR1 LNHDA, CDR2 SQIVND (reference sequence). The ends were cut back, 8 bases at V and 6 bases at J, with 14 bases in the middle. Amplification used 60 Vbeta primers and 13 Jbeta primers. This table comes from immunoSEQ multiplex PCR, and its TCRdb copy is limited to in-frame clones, with some not included. The data contain some 90,000 clones, roughly 80% of them seen just once; the ten biggest clones take up approximately 2%. This sample was included in a study of cytomegalovirus exposure and HLA in healthy donors.

Sequenced sample: PBMCs. This chain uses TRBV19 with TRBJ1-5, with D unresolved. This clonotype was obtained from a boy younger than 18 in good health and CMV-seronegative. For the CDR3, the DNA is TGTGCCAGTTCGCGGGGAAAGGCTCAGCCCCAGCATTTT. Protein product: CASSRGKAQPQHF. Supplemented by reference TRBV19 and TRBJ1-5, the full variable domain reads DGGITQSPKYLFRKEGQNVTLSCEQNLNHDAMYWYRQDPGQGLRLIYYSQIVNDFQKGDIAEGYSVSREKKESFPLTVTSAQKNPTAFYLCASSRGKAQPQHFGDGTRLSIL.